Below are 25 T cell receptor beta chains sequenced from a single sample in a study of blood T cell repertoires in COVID-19 (dated by TCRdb to about 2020). Library prep was done by the immunoSEQ multiplex PCR assay. TCRdb mirrors the immuneACCESS table, restricted to in-frame sequences. Some clones are absent from its copies; in checked studies, under half trace to an unresolved V gene, and the reason for the others is unknown. The sample table records just over 150,000 clones; around 84% of these occur just once. Jointly, the top ten make up approximately 9.7% of the sample. The sample comprised peripheral blood. These receptors were taken from a woman between 50 and 59 years old with acute or convalescent COVID-19.

The CDR3, as DNA: TGCGCCAGCGGCGGACAGGGGGCTAGTAATGAGCAGTTCTTC. Translated: CASGGQGASNEQFF. V and J are TRBV5-1 and TRBJ2-1; 11 nucleotides match TRBD1. CDR1 SGHRS and CDR2 YFSETQ come from the germline V gene. The CDR3 length is 14 residues. V lost 7 bases to trimming and J lost 7 bases; unmatched junction nucleotides: 7.

This clone was counted once. The chain links TRBV11-2 to TRBJ2-7; TRBD1 matches 9 bases. The CDR3 runs 15 residues. V dropped 2 bases and J dropped 4; count of bases not matched to a gene: 6. Germline values: CDR1 SGHAT, CDR2 FQNNGV. CDR3 region: CASSLYRGHEYEQYF. In nucleotides, the CDR3 is TGTGCCAGCAGCTTATACAGGGGGCACGAATACGAGCAGTACTTC.

This clone was recorded a few times. The gene calls are TRBV24-1 and TRBJ2-5, with D perhaps matching TRBD1 (6 bases). From germline, CDR1 is KGHDR and CDR2 SFDVKD. Trimming removed 4 bases from V and 1 base from J, with 9 bases in between. CDR3 length: 14 amino acids. CDR3 in DNA: TGTGCCACCAGTGAGAGGGGGAGCCAAGAGACCCAGTACTTC. It codes for CATSERGSQETQYF.

The chain joins TRBV6-5 to TRBJ2-7; 14 bases are a match to TRBD2. This CDR3 contains 15 residues. With 6 bases clipped from V and 3 bases from J, the junction kept 4 bases outside the gene matches. Per germline, CDR1 MNHEY and CDR2 SVGAGI. CDR3 DNA sequence: TGTGCCAGCAGCCGCGGGACTAGCGGGAGCTACGAGCAGTACTTC. It is translated as CASSRGTSGSYEQYF.

This clone was counted a single time. The chain carries TRBV6-6 and TRBJ2-2; D may be TRBD2 (5 bases). Germline V CDR1 and CDR2: MNHNY, SVGAGI (reference sequence). The CDR3 length is 13 residues. The V end lost 2 bases, the J end lost 7 bases, and 8 bases lay between the germline ends. CDR3 loop: CASSYRGNGELFF. As DNA, the CDR3 is TGTGCCAGCAGTTACCGAGGGAACGGGGAGCTGTTTTTT.

This chain links TRBV7-2 with TRBJ2-2, with a possible D match to TRBD1 (6 bases). The V gene lost 4 bases and the J gene lost 6 bases, with 12 bases spanning the gap. The CDR3 spans 14 residues. Germline CDR1 reads SGHTA; CDR2 reads FQGNSA. CDR3 in amino acids: CASSWGQRAGELFF. The DNA of the CDR3 is TGTGCCAGCAGCTGGGGGCAGCGCGCCGGGGAGCTGTTTTTT.

This clone was seen a single time. The chain employs TRBV25-1 and TRBJ2-1; tentative D call: TRBD2 (7 bases). Trimming removed 7 bases from V and 1 base from J, with 14 bases in between. Per the germline V gene, CDR1 is MGHDK and CDR2 is SYGVNS. CDR3 length equals 15 residues. The CDR3 sequence: CASMGGGGSYNEQFF. CDR3 nucleotides: TGTGCCAGCATGGGAGGGGGTGGATCCTACAATGAGCAGTTCTTC.

The chain couples TRBV3-1 (or the pseudogene TRBV3-2) to TRBJ2-1, with unresolved D. The V end lost 1 base, the J end lost 15 bases, and 13 bases lay between the germline ends. The CDR3 loop spans 12 amino acids. Per germline, CDR1 LGHDT and CDR2 YNNKEL (reference sequence). The CDR3, as DNA: TGTGCCAGCAGCCAAGTAGAAGCGCAATGGTTCTTC. This sequence encodes CASSQVEAQWFF.

V and J are TRBV7-2 and TRBJ2-1; D possibly corresponds to TRBD2 (7 bases). V dropped 1 base and J dropped 3 bases, with 13 bases sitting between them. The CDR3 length is 16 residues. From germline, CDR1 is SGHTA and CDR2 FQGNSA. The CDR3 reads CASSLEGGGHYNEQFF. DNA of the CDR3: TGTGCCAGCAGCTTAGAAGGGGGGGGCCACTACAATGAGCAGTTCTTC.

CDR3 DNA: TGTGCCAGCAGCCAGTTTTGGGGGGGGGCGTCCGAGCAGTACTTC. Protein: CASSQFWGGASEQYF. The rearrangement uses TRBV7-2 and TRBJ2-7; possible D gene TRBD2, 7 bases. The CDR3 has 15 amino acids. From germline, CDR1 is SGHTA and CDR2 FQGNSA. V lost 5 bases, J lost 6 bases, and 20 bases lay in between.

The chain combines TRBV2 with TRBJ2-5; the D is unclear. Germline V lookup: CDR1 SNHLY, CDR2 FYNNEI. CDR3 size: 14 residues. The V end was cut by 6 bases, the J end by 3 bases, with 14 bases between. DNA of the CDR3: TGTGCCAGCAGCCCCGCGCTACGCAAAGAGACCCAGTACTTC. This codes for CASSPALRKETQYF.

This sequence joins TRBV23-1 and TRBJ2-5, with a possible D match to TRBD2 (5 bases). TRBV23-1 is assigned to the ORF class and has an uncertain function. Deletions cut 6 bases from V and 5 bases from J, with 13 bases between. The CDR3 is 13 residues long. The CDR3 is CASRRSLVETQYF. CDR3 nucleotide sequence: TGCGCCAGCAGGCGTTCACTAGTGGAGACCCAGTACTTC.

The genes are TRBV9 and TRBJ2-3; tentatively, D is TRBD2 (7 bases). The length of the CDR3 is 17 residues. V lost 4 bases and J 6 bases, leaving 24 bases between the germline ends. Germline CDR1 and CDR2: SGDLS and YYNGEE. CDR3 bases: TGTGCCAGCAGCCCTTGGGCTAGCGGTAGTAGGGGGGATACGCAGTATTTT. Amino acid sequence: CASSPWASGSRGDTQYF.

This clone occurred a few times. The chain joins TRBV6-5 to TRBJ1-1; 7 positions match TRBD1. J was trimmed by 11 bases and V by 7 bases; bases with no gene match: 13. Germline CDR1 reads MNHEY; CDR2 reads SVGAGI. This CDR3 contains 13 residues. Written as DNA, the CDR3 is TGTGCCAGCACCTTAAACTACAGGGGCTGGGCTTTCTTT. It encodes CASTLNYRGWAFF.

The chain recombines TRBV27 with TRBJ2-1; maybe TRBD2 (6 bases). The V and J ends lost 4 bases and 2 bases respectively, with 12 bases between them. The CDR3 runs 15 residues. Germline values: CDR1 MNHEY, CDR2 SMNVEV (reference sequence). The CDR3 DNA reads TGTGCCAGCAGTTGGGGACTGGGAACCTACAATGAGCAGTTCTTC. Encoded protein: CASSWGLGTYNEQFF.

The V and J genes are TRBV10-3 and TRBJ2-1, with 9 nucleotides matching TRBD2. Germline V gene sequence: CDR1 ENHRY, CDR2 SYGVKD. The V gene end was trimmed by 4 bases and the J gene end by 9 bases; junction bases not matched to a gene: 10. The CDR3 loop spans 15 amino acids. The CDR3: CAISGGIAGEVEQFF. CDR3 sequence (DNA): TGTGCCATCAGTGGTGGGATAGCGGGAGAGGTTGAGCAGTTCTTC.

V and J are TRBV10-3 and TRBJ2-7; maybe TRBD2 (6 bases). In germline, CDR1 is ENHRY, CDR2 SYGVKD. This CDR3 is built from 14 residues. Trimming removed 5 bases from V and 3 bases from J, with 14 bases in between. CDR3 amino acids: CAISPVGGHYEQYF. The CDR3 bases are TGTGCCATCAGTCCGGTGGGGGGTCACTACGAGCAGTACTTC.

The chain recombines TRBV2 with TRBJ1-1, with D tentatively TRBD1 (5 bases). The CDR3 is 14 amino acids. Germline V gives CDR1 SNHLY, CDR2 FYNNEI. Trimming took 2 bases from V and 0 from J, leaving 7 bases between them. The CDR3 region has the DNA TGTGCCAGCAGTGAACAGGGTGTGAACACTGAAGCTTTCTTT. Its translation: CASSEQGVNTEAFF.

The chain joins TRBV9 to TRBJ2-1; D remains unclear. The germline V gene has CDR1 SGDLS and CDR2 YYNGEE. V was trimmed by 2 bases and J by 3 bases, leaving 6 bases between them. The CDR3 is 13 residues long. The CDR3 DNA reads as TGTGCCAGCAGCGTTAGTGACTACAATGAGCAGTTCTTC. Amino acids: CASSVSDYNEQFF.

V and J are TRBV9 and TRBJ2-4; D unclear. Germline V CDR1 and CDR2: SGDLS, YYNGEE. Trimming left V 8 bases short and J 0 bases short, with 12 bases between. The CDR3 is 14 amino acids. The CDR3 region is CARKALLAKNIQYF. CDR3 in DNA: TGTGCCAGGAAAGCGCTACTAGCCAAAAACATTCAGTACTTC.

The rearrangement uses TRBV10-2 and TRBJ1-4; D might be TRBD1 (5 bases). V was shortened by 6 bases and J by 4 bases, with 12 bases between the two germline ends. The CDR3 is 14 residues long. CDR1 is WSHSY and CDR2 is SAAADI in the germline V gene. This chain's CDR3 is CASRGQGFNEKLFF. DNA for the CDR3: TGCGCCAGCAGAGGGCAGGGCTTTAATGAAAAACTGTTTTTT.

This rearrangement joins TRBV7-8 to TRBJ2-1, with a weak D call TRBD1 (6 bases). This CDR3 is 14 amino acids long. The germline V gene has CDR1 SGHVS and CDR2 FQNEAQ. Trimming stripped 1 base from V and 8 bases from J, with 12 bases between. This CDR3 reads CASSLEPRGDEQFF. The DNA of the CDR3 is TGTGCCAGCAGCTTAGAGCCCAGGGGCGATGAGCAGTTCTTC. The whole variable domain, filled in from reference TRBV7-8 and TRBJ2-1, reads GAGVSQSPRYKVAKRGQDVALRCDPISGHVSLFWYQQALGQGPEFLTYFQNEAQLDKSGLPSDRFFAERPEGSVSTLKIQRTQQEDSAVYLCASSLEPRGDEQFFGPGTRLTVL.

This sequence joins TRBV11-2 and TRBJ2-7; 8 nucleotides agree with TRBD2. V lost 3 bases, J lost 1 base, and 8 bases stayed unmatched. The CDR3 totals 16 residues. The germline CDR1 and CDR2 sequences are SGHAT and FQNNGV. CDR3 DNA: TGTGCCAGCAGCTTGGTGGAAGGGACTAGATCCTACGAGCAGTACTTC. It translates to CASSLVEGTRSYEQYF.

This sequence joins TRBV5-1 and TRBJ1-6; 8 nucleotides agree with TRBD1. Trimming took 3 bases from V and 10 from J; bases not matched to a gene: 6. Germline V lookup: CDR1 SGHRS, CDR2 YFSETQ. The CDR3 sequence is 14 residues long. The CDR3 sequence is CASSSDTGGSPLHF. CDR3 nucleotides: TGCGCCAGCAGCTCTGATACAGGGGGGTCACCCCTCCACTTT.

For this clone: Additional DNA sequences in this sample encode the identical CDR3. V gene TRBV7-2 combines with J gene TRBJ2-5; D not resolved. The CDR3 is made up of 13 amino acids. V was pared by 0 bases and J by 5 bases, with 7 bases between. CDR1 and CDR2 from the germline V gene are SGHTA and FQGNSA. CDR3 protein: CASSLAPRETQYF. CDR3 in DNA: TGTGCCAGCAGCTTAGCTCCTCGGGAGACCCAGTACTTC.